Below, 11 T cell receptor beta chains from the same sample are listed, as sequenced in a study of cytomegalovirus exposure and HLA in healthy donors. Researchers ran the PCR with 60 Vbeta and 13 Jbeta primers. Sequencing used immunoSEQ multiplex PCR; TCRdb keeps in-frame clones, though not all of them. Altogether roughly 200,000 clones are present, roughly 78% being singletons, with the ten largest covering roughly 0.65%. Sequenced input: PBMCs. The receptors originated from a boy younger than 18 in good health and CMV-seronegative.

This clone was observed a single time. In DNA form, the CDR3 reads TGTGCCAGCTCACCTCGTACTAGCGGGGTAGAGACCCAGTACTTC. Its protein is CASSPRTSGVETQYF. The chain combines TRBV18 with TRBJ2-5; TRBD2 matches 10 bases. The CDR3 has 15 residues. Germline loops: CDR1 KGHSH, CDR2 LQKENI. With 3 bases clipped from V and 4 bases from J, the junction kept 5 bases outside the gene matches.

The CDR3 nucleotides are TGTGCCAGCAGCTCTACAGGGGTCGAGCAGTACTTC. This encodes CASSSTGVEQYF. The V call is TRBV7-9, the J call TRBJ2-7; the match to TRBD1 covers 7 bases. Trimming took 4 bases from V and 6 from J; bases not matched to a gene: 3. This CDR3 comprises 12 residues. CDR1 SEHNR and CDR2 FQNEAQ come from the germline V gene (reference sequence).

The chain uses TRBV5-4 and TRBJ2-5; D perhaps matches TRBD2 (5 bases). The CDR3 runs 17 residues. V was pared by 0 bases and J by 0 bases, with 15 bases between. Germline CDR1 is SGHNT and CDR2 is YYREEE (reference sequence). DNA for the CDR3: TGTGCCAGCAGCTTGGCGGGGTCAGGTCTATACCAAGAGACCCAGTACTTC. It codes for CASSLAGSGLYQETQYF.

The chain is built from TRBV2 and TRBJ1-5; D is undetermined. The germline V gene has CDR1 SNHLY and CDR2 FYNNEI. The CDR3 sequence is 14 residues long. V lost 7 bases and J lost 5, with 15 bases in between. CDR3 nucleotide sequence: TGTGCCAGCATGGGAGACACCCTGTATCAGCCCCAGCATTTT. Translation: CASMGDTLYQPQHF.

This clone was seen only a few times. The J gene is TRBJ1-3, the V gene TRBV9; perhaps TRBD1 as D (6 bases). This CDR3 spans 15 amino acids. Trimming took 3 bases from V and 2 from J, leaving 12 bases between them. Germline V gives CDR1 SGDLS, CDR2 YYNGEE. CDR3 sequence: CASSASGQPGNTIYF. The CDR3 bases are TGTGCCAGCAGCGCATCGGGACAACCTGGAAACACCATATATTTT.

The chain links TRBV6-5 to TRBJ1-2, with a tentative D call TRBD1 (6 bases). Germline assignment: CDR1 MNHEY and CDR2 SVGAGI. V shed 2 bases and J shed 0 bases, with 13 bases lying between them. This CDR3 spans 16 amino acids. The CDR3, as DNA: TGTGCCAGCAGTTACAACGGACAGATACCTAACTATGGCTACACCTTC. This translates into CASSYNGQIPNYGYTF.

The chain links TRBV27 to TRBJ1-2, with D possibly matching TRBD1 (6 bases). The germline V and J ends were trimmed by 3 bases and 7 bases, with 18 bases remaining between them. Germline CDR1 and CDR2: MNHEY and SMNVEV (reference sequence). The CDR3 sequence is 15 residues long. The CDR3 DNA follows: TGTGCCAGCAGTTTCTCCGGGGGGCAGGTGCGTGGCTACACCTTC. Translated, it gives CASSFSGGQVRGYTF.

The V call is TRBV7-9, the J call TRBJ1-2; 8 nucleotides align to TRBD1. In germline, CDR1 is SEHNR, CDR2 FQNEAQ (reference sequence). The junction had 3 bases not matched to a gene; V was cut back by 3 bases and J by 6 bases. The CDR3 is 13 amino acids. CDR3 sequence reads: CASSLAGQDGYTF. The CDR3, as DNA: TGTGCCAGCAGCTTGGCGGGACAGGATGGCTACACCTTC.

This chain links TRBV6-6 with TRBJ1-1, with D possibly being TRBD1 (6 bases). This CDR3 is built from 16 residues. The ends were cut back, 0 bases at V and 2 bases at J, with 13 bases in the middle. From germline, CDR1 is MNHNY and CDR2 SVGAGI (reference sequence). CDR3 DNA sequence: TGTGCCAGCAGTTACTCCCACCAGGGGATTAACACTGAAGCTTTCTTT. Its translation is CASSYSHQGINTEAFF.

V gene TRBV5-1 combines with J gene TRBJ1-2, with 10 bases identical to TRBD1. The CDR3 covers 13 residues. V dropped 0 bases and J dropped 8; count of bases not matched to a gene: 1. Germline V CDR1 and CDR2: SGHRS, YFSETQ. The DNA of the CDR3 is TGCGCCAGCAGCTTGGGGGACAGGGGAGGCTACACCTTC. Amino acids: CASSLGDRGGYTF.

This chain uses TRBV7-9 with TRBJ1-1; D not certain. This CDR3 contains 14 residues. V lost 1 base and J 0 bases, leaving 6 bases between the germline ends. Germline V gene sequence: CDR1 SEHNR, CDR2 FQNEAQ (reference sequence). CDR3 sequence (DNA): TGTGCCAGCAGCTTAGGACTTCTGAACACTGAAGCTTTCTTT. Its translation is CASSLGLLNTEAFF.